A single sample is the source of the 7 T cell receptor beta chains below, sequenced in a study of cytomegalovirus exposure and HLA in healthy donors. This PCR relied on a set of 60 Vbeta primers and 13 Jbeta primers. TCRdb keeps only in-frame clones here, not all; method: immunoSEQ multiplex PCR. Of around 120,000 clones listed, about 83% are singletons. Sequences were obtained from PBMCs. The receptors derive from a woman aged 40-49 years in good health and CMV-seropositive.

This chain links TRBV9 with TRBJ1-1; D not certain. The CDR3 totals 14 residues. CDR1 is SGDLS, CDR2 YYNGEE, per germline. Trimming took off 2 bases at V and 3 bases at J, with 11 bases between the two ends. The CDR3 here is CASSVRTGDTEAFF. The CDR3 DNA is TGTGCCAGCAGCGTTAGGACCGGGGACACTGAAGCTTTCTTT.

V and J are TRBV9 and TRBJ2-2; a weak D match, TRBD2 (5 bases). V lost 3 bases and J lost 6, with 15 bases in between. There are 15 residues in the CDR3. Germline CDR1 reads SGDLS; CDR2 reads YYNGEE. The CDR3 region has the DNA TGTGCCAGCAGCGCCCGGGGTAGAAGAGCCGGGGAGCTGTTTTTT. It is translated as CASSARGRRAGELFF.

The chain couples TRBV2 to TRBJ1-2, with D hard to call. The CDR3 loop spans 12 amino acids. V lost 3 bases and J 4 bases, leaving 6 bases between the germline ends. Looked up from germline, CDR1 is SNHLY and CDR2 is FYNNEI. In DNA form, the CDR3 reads TGTGCCAGCAGTGAGGCCTTCTATGGCTACACCTTC. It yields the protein CASSEAFYGYTF.

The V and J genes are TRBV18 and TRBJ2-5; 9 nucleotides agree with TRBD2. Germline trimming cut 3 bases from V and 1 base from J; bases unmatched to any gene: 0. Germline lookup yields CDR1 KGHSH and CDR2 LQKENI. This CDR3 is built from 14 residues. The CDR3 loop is CASSPGLAQETQYF. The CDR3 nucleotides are TGTGCCAGCTCACCGGGACTAGCCCAAGAGACCCAGTACTTC.

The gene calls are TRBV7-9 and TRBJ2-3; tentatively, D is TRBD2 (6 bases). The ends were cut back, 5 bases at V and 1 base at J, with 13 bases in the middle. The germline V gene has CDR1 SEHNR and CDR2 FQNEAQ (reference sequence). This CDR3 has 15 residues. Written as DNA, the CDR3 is TGTGCCAGCAGCCAGGACTGGGGGGGCACAGATACGCAGTATTTT. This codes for CASSQDWGGTDTQYF.

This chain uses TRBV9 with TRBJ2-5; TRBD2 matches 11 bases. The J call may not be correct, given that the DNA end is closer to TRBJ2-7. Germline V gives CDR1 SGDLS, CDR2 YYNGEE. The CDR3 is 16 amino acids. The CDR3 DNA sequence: TGTGCCAGCAGCGCCCGAGGGACTAGCGGACCCTACGAGCAGTACTTC. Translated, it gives CASSARGTSGPYEQYF.

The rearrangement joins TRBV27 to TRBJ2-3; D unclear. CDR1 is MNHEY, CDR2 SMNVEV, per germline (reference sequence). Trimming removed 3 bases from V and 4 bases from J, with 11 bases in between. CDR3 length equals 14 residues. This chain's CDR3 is CASSLIPPADTQYF. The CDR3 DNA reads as TGTGCCAGCAGTTTGATCCCCCCGGCAGATACGCAGTATTTT.